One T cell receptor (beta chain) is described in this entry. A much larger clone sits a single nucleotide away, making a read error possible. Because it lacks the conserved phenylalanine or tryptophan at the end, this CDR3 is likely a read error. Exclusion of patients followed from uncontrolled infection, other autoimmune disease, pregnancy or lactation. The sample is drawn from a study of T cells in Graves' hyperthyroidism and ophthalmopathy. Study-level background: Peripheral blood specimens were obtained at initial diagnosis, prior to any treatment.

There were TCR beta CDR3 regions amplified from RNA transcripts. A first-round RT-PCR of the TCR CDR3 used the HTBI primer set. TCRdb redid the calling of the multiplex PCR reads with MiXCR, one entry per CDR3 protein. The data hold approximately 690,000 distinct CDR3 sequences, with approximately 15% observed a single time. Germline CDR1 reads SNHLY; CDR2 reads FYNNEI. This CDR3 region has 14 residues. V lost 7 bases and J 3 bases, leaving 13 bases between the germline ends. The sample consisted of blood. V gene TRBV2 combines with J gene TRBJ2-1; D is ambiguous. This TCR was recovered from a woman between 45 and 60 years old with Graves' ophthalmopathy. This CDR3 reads CASILDTYYNEQFL. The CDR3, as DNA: TGTGCCAGCATTCTGGATACCTACTACAATGAGCAGTTCCTC.